These 9 T cell receptor beta chains came from one sample sequenced in a study of STAT5B mutations in CD4+ large granular lymphocyte leukemia. The table came from immunoSEQ multiplex PCR; TCRdb's copy has only in-frame clones and leaves some out. Of 23,000 or so clones listed, about three quarters are singletons. The sample taken for sequencing was CD4+ T cells from blood buffy coats. The origin of the receptors is a human donor in good health.

The rearrangement joins TRBV5-6 to TRBJ1-1; 7 bases are shared with TRBD1. The CDR3 is 15 amino acids. Germline CDR1 is SGHDT and CDR2 is YYEEEE. V shed 4 bases, J shed 4 bases, and the junction held 10 bases outside the gene matches. The CDR3 nucleotides read TGTGCCAGCAGCCTCCGGGACAGTTGGGTCACTGAAGCTTTCTTT. Its protein product is CASSLRDSWVTEAFF.

The chain uses TRBV5-1 and TRBJ1-1; 7 bases align to TRBD1. The V gene's germline CDR1 is SGHRS and CDR2 YFSETQ. V was clipped by 4 bases and J by 0 bases; unmatched bases: 12. The CDR3 runs to 17 residues. CDR3 loop: CASSRAGGRGMNTEAFF. For the CDR3, the DNA is TGCGCCAGCAGCCGGGCAGGGGGTCGGGGAATGAACACTGAAGCTTTCTTT.

This chain joins TRBV29-1 and TRBJ1-3; unclear D gene. Germline V gene data show CDR1 as SQVTM and CDR2 as ANQGSEA. V was cut by 4 bases and J by 1 base, with 5 bases left in between. The CDR3 extends over 12 amino acids. For the CDR3, the DNA is TGCAGCGTTGCACAGTCTGGAAACACCATATATTTT. Amino acid sequence: CSVAQSGNTIYF.

The rearrangement uses TRBV7-3 and TRBJ2-1, with 8 bases matching TRBD2. The length of the CDR3 is 14 residues. Germline CDR1 reads SGHTA; CDR2 reads FQGTGA. Trimming took 5 bases from V and 4 from J; bases not matched to a gene: 4. The CDR3: CASSPGREYNEQFF. The CDR3 nucleotides read TGTGCCAGCAGCCCCGGGAGGGAATACAATGAGCAGTTCTTC.

This sequence joins TRBV5-1 and TRBJ1-2; no definite D call. V lost 1 base, J lost 4 bases, and 8 bases lay in between. The CDR3 is made up of 13 amino acids. Germline values: CDR1 SGHRS, CDR2 YFSETQ. CDR3 bases: TGCGCCAGCAGCTTGACCAACCTCTATGGCTACACCTTC. It specifies CASSLTNLYGYTF.

The rearrangement joins TRBV18 to TRBJ1-1; TRBD1 matches 9 bases. Germline CDR1 and CDR2: KGHSH and LQKENI. The length of the CDR3 is 14 residues. Trimming at V came to 4 bases and at J to 10 bases, leaving 10 bases not matched to a gene. In nucleotides, the CDR3 is TGTGCCAGCTCACTGACGGACACAGGGGGCAGAGCTTTCTTT. It is translated as CASSLTDTGGRAFF.

The chain is built from TRBV5-4 and TRBJ1-1; tentatively, D is TRBD1 (6 bases). CDR3 length equals 15 residues. Trimming cost V 4 bases and J 1 base, with 14 bases left between them. The germline V gene has CDR1 SGHNT and CDR2 YYREEE (reference sequence). The CDR3 protein is CASSARRGGNTEAFF. The CDR3 DNA follows: TGTGCCAGCAGCGCACGGAGGGGGGGGAACACTGAAGCTTTCTTT.

CDR3 loop: CASSLLPAGQAPRVYEQYF. In nucleotides, the CDR3 is TGCGCCAGCAGCTTGTTACCGGCGGGACAGGCTCCCCGGGTCTACGAGCAGTACTTC. The genes are TRBV5-1 and TRBJ2-5; the match to TRBD1 covers 8 bases. The end of the DNA aligns better with TRBJ2-7, so the J call may be wrong. The CDR3 is made up of 19 amino acids. CDR1 SGHRS and CDR2 YFSETQ come from the germline V gene.

The chain has TRBV29-1 and TRBJ2-3, with TRBD2 matching over 8 bases. Germline lookup yields CDR1 SQVTM and CDR2 ANQGSEA. The CDR3 totals 15 residues. V shed 5 bases and J 3 bases; nucleotides not matched to a gene: 10. For the CDR3, the DNA is TGCAGCGTTAGCGGGGGTATTCTTGGGACAGATACGCAGTATTTT. Translated: CSVSGGILGTDTQYF.